These 10 T cell receptor beta chains share one sample of origin, sequenced in a study of cytomegalovirus exposure and HLA in healthy donors. Assay: immunoSEQ multiplex PCR; the TCRdb copy retains only in-frame clones and omits some. The sample consists of tens of thousands of clones, about 94% of them appearing once. The material sequenced was PBMCs. These TCRs come from a woman between 18 and 30 years old in good health and CMV-seronegative.

V and J are TRBV23-1 and TRBJ1-5; D perhaps matches TRBD1 (5 bases). TRBV23-1 is recorded as an ORF, its role being uncertain. The CDR3 sequence is 16 residues long. V was trimmed by 0 bases and J by 4 bases, leaving 13 bases between them. CDR3 nucleotide sequence: TGCGCCAGCAGTCAATCCCCAGGGCTTAATAATCAGCCCCAGCATTTT. Translating it yields CASSQSPGLNNQPQHF.

J is TRBJ2-1 and V is TRBV7-2, with D possibly TRBD2 on 5 matching bases. Germline V gives CDR1 SGHTA, CDR2 FQGNSA. There are 15 residues in the CDR3. V was shortened by 1 base and J by 2 bases, with 9 bases between the two germline ends. The CDR3 nucleotides are TGTGCCAGCAGCTTAGATCCGGGGACCTACAATGAGCAGTTCTTC. It specifies CASSLDPGTYNEQFF.

A note on this clone: At one end, the junction sequence differs from germline, possibly due to a read error. The chain is built from TRBV6-6 and TRBJ2-5, with D perhaps TRBD2 (6 bases). The CDR3 covers 15 residues. Germline loops: CDR1 MNHNY, CDR2 SVGAGI (reference sequence). The CDR3 sequence is CASSYSPAGQEAQYF. Here the CDR3 DNA reads TGTGCCAGCAGTTACTCGCCCGCGGGGCAAGAGGCCCAGTACTTC.

V gene TRBV7-2 combines with J gene TRBJ2-7; 11 bases agree with TRBD1. The V gene end was trimmed by 4 bases and the J gene end by 2 bases; junction bases not matched to a gene: 4. The CDR3 consists of 15 residues. The V gene's germline CDR1 is SGHTA and CDR2 FQGNSA. The CDR3 here is CASSSGQGAPYEQYF. CDR3 nucleotides: TGTGCCAGCAGCTCCGGACAGGGGGCTCCCTACGAGCAGTACTTC. Combining the CDR3 with reference TRBV7-2 and TRBJ2-7 gives the whole variable domain GAGVSQSPSNKVTEKGKDVELRCDPISGHTALYWYRQSLGQGLEFLIYFQGNSAPDKSGLPSDRFSAERTGGSVSTLTIQRTQQEDSAVYLCASSSGQGAPYEQYFGPGTRLTVT.

The rearrangement uses TRBV5-5 and TRBJ2-5; TRBD2 is a possible D gene (5 bases). Looked up from germline, CDR1 is SGHKS and CDR2 is YYEKEE (reference sequence). Trimming pared 4 bases from V and 2 bases from J, leaving 18 bases between. CDR3 length equals 16 residues. The CDR3 DNA reads as TGTGCCAGCAGCCCCCTTGATGAGGGCGTTCAAGAGACCCAGTACTTC. As protein: CASSPLDEGVQETQYF.

The chain uses TRBV2 and TRBJ2-3; a possible D gene is TRBD1 (5 bases). Trimming took 7 bases from V and 2 from J, leaving 13 bases between them. Germline V CDR1 and CDR2: SNHLY, FYNNEI. CDR3 length equals 14 residues. The CDR3 DNA sequence: TGTGCCAGCAATCCGAGGACATACACAGATACGCAGTATTTT. Protein: CASNPRTYTDTQYF.

The chain is built from TRBV9 and TRBJ1-2, with 7 bases lining up with TRBD1. Trimming cost V 3 bases and J 7 bases; bases outside gene matches: 21. The CDR3 sequence is 18 residues long. Germline V lookup: CDR1 SGDLS, CDR2 YYNGEE. The CDR3 region has the DNA TGTGCCAGCAGCGAGACGGGGACAGCCGCCGACCCCTTTCTTGGCTACACCTTC. This encodes CASSETGTAADPFLGYTF.

The V call is TRBV19, the J call TRBJ2-7; 8 bases are shared with TRBD1. The CDR3 has 13 amino acids. Trimming took 5 bases from V and 2 from J; bases not matched to a gene: 2. Germline V gene data show CDR1 as LNHDA and CDR2 as SQIVND (reference sequence). CDR3 DNA sequence: TGTGCCAGTAGTCCGGGACAGGCCTACGAGCAGTACTTC. Protein: CASSPGQAYEQYF.

V and J are TRBV11-2 and TRBJ1-1, with no clear D. The CDR3 is 14 amino acids. Trimming pared 3 bases from V and 1 base from J, leaving 9 bases between. CDR1 and CDR2 (germline): SGHAT, FQNNGV. CDR3 region: CASSFSVANTEAFF. The CDR3 DNA is TGTGCCAGCAGCTTTTCAGTAGCGAACACTGAAGCTTTCTTT.

The V and J genes are TRBV5-1 and TRBJ1-5, with D possibly matching TRBD1 (6 bases). CDR3 length: 16 amino acids. V lost 0 bases to trimming and J lost 2 bases, with 12 bases between them. Germline CDR1 and CDR2: SGHRS and YFSETQ. This chain's CDR3 is CASSLGDIYGNQPQHF. CDR3 in DNA: TGCGCCAGCAGCTTGGGGGACATCTATGGCAATCAGCCCCAGCATTTT.